This TCR beta chain was recovered during a study of OX40 agonist ivuxolimab in advanced cancers. Study outcomes and limitations: Averaging showed that CD8+ T cells had more expanded clones than CD4+ did. At doses 0.1 to 3.0 mg/kg, CD4+ and CD8+ clones expanded. Which antigen the expanded peripheral T cells recognized is unknown.

The CDR3 has 15 residues. The germline V gene encodes CDR1 MDHEN and CDR2 SYDVKM. Trimming took 6 bases from V and 4 from J, leaving 17 bases between them. With regard to this clone: As yet, its antigen is unknown.

The table came from immunoSEQ multiplex PCR; TCRdb's copy has only in-frame clones and leaves some out. The sample has some 73,000 clones, just under 90% seen once. The material was CD4+ or CD8+ T cells sorted from blood, obtained in a trial of the OX40 agonist ivuxolimab. The chain links TRBV28 to TRBJ2-3, with D perhaps matching TRBD1 (5 bases). The sequence was obtained from an adult with an advanced solid tumor such as melanoma, head and neck, liver or kidney cancer. CDR3 coding DNA: TGTGCCAGCAGGCTTCACACAGGTTTTCCAGATACGCAGTATTTT. Translated: CASRLHTGFPDTQYF.